Below are 9 T cell receptor beta chains sequenced from a single sample in a study of synovial regulatory T cells in juvenile arthritis (dated by TCRdb to between 2014 and 2017). General study outcomes and caveats: Compared with other blood Treg cells, blood iaTreg cells had lower TCR diversity, a finding consistent with antigen-driven expansion.

The antigens these receptors bind are not known. Libraries were constructed by the immunoSEQ multiplex PCR assay. TCRdb re-hosts the immuneACCESS table, in-frame sequences only. Its copies lack some clones; in the studies checked, an unresolved V gene accounts for under half of them, and the cause for the rest is not known. The sample's records list around 450 clones. The ten most abundant clones make up around 3.4% of the sample. The sequencing input was Treg cells from blood. According to the study, the label for this sample's cell subset or site signals: HLA-DR+ inflammation-associated blood Treg cells. The source of these receptors is a donor aged 2-35 years with juvenile idiopathic arthritis.

By frequency, this clone is large (0.1 to 1%). This sequence joins TRBV6-5 and TRBJ2-7; TCRdb returns TRBD1, unconfirmable since there is no DNA. Per germline, CDR1 MNHEY and CDR2 SVGAGI. The CDR3 loop spans 15 amino acids. The protein alone is recorded here. CDR3 loop: CASSYRGGRPYEQYF.

Considering frequency, this clone is large (0.1 to 1%). This CDR3 reads CASSKNGGGRYNEQFF. The chain recombines TRBV7-3 with TRBJ2-1. This CDR3 region has 16 residues. The DNA is unrecorded. In germline, CDR1 is SGHTA, CDR2 FQGTGA. Complete variable domain (other parts from reference TRBV7-3 and TRBJ2-1): GAGVSQTPSNKVTEKGKYVELRCDPISGHTALYWYRQSLGQGPEFLIYFQGTGAADDSGLPNDRFFAVRPEGSVSTLKIQRTERGDSAVYLCASSKNGGGRYNEQFFGPGTRLTVL.

This clone is identified as large from frequency. J is TRBJ2-3 and V is TRBV11-2; there is no DNA to check the TCRdb D call of TRBD1. Per germline, CDR1 SGHAT and CDR2 FQNNGV. This CDR3 region has 15 residues. DNA was not recorded. CDR3 amino acids: CASSLVGQRTDTQYF.

This clone is called large based on its frequency. V and J are TRBV5-1 and TRBJ2-5. This CDR3 comprises 13 residues. DNA is not recorded here. Germline CDR1 SGHRS, CDR2 YFSETQ. CDR3 amino acids: CASGPGTQETQYF.

Its frequency marks this clone as large (0.1 to 1%). CDR3 sequence: CASSFGRDTEAFF. The chain combines TRBV7-9 with TRBJ1-1. Looked up from germline, CDR1 is SEHNR and CDR2 is FQNEAQ (reference sequence). The CDR3 runs 13 residues. No DNA is recorded.

This clone is deemed large (0.1 to 1%) by its frequency. The chain combines TRBV11-2 with TRBJ2-7; TCRdb's D gene call, TRBD2, goes unchecked for lack of DNA. CDR1 is SGHAT and CDR2 is FQNNGV in the germline V gene. The CDR3 consists of 15 residues. No coding sequence is recorded. The CDR3 is CASSTGTSGRYEQYF.

This clone ranks as large in terms of frequency. The rearrangement joins TRBV7-8 to TRBJ2-1; TCRdb picks TRBD1, but there is no DNA to check that call. CDR1 SGHVS and CDR2 FQNEAQ come from the germline V gene. The length of the CDR3 is 12 residues. No coding sequence is recorded. CDR3 sequence reads: CASSLVRGNQFF.

This clone is labeled large (0.1 to 1%) based on frequency. This chain uses TRBV7-3 with TRBJ2-3; TCRdb selects TRBD2, and the lack of DNA leaves this call unchecked. The CDR3 is 14 amino acids. No DNA sequence is on record. The V gene's germline CDR1 is SGHTA and CDR2 FQGTGA. The CDR3 loop reads CASSQRTSTDTQYF. The whole variable domain, filled in from reference TRBV7-3 and TRBJ2-3, reads GAGVSQTPSNKVTEKGKYVELRCDPISGHTALYWYRQSLGQGPEFLIYFQGTGAADDSGLPNDRFFAVRPEGSVSTLKIQRTERGDSAVYLCASSQRTSTDTQYFGPGTRLTVL.

This clone is labeled large based on frequency. The rearrangement joins TRBV7-2 to TRBJ2-1; TCRdb's D gene call, TRBD1, goes unchecked for lack of DNA. This CDR3 contains 14 residues. DNA is not on record. Germline V CDR1 and CDR2: SGHTA, FQGNSA. CDR3 loop: CASSRGQGGNEQFF.